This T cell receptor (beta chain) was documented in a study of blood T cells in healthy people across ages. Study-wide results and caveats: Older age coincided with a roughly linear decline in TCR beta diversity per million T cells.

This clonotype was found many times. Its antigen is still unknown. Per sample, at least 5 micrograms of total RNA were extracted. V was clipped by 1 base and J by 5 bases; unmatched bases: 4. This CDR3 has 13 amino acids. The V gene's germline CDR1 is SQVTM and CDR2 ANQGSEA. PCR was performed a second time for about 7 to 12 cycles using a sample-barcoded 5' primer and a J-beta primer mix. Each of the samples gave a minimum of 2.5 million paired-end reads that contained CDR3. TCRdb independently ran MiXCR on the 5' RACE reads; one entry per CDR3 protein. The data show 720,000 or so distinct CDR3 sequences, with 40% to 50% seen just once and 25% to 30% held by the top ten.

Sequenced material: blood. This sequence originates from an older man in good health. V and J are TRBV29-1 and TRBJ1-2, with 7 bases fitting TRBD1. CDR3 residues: CSVEAARGYGYTF. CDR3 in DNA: TGCAGCGTTGAAGCGGCCAGGGGGTATGGCTACACCTTC.